The present T cell receptor beta chain was sequenced within a study of T cells in tumors after PD-1 blockade. Study-level information: A subset received ongoing vismodegib 150 mg daily alongside anti-PD-1 therapy.

Study results and limitations: Peripheral recruitment is suggested, as some novel exhausted tumor clones were in pre-treatment blood.

Using immunoSEQ multiplex PCR, the repertoire was profiled, and TCRdb retains in-frame clones only, with some absent. The sample carries roughly 48,000 clones, approximately 84% recorded once. V lost 2 bases and J lost 3; bases outside the gene matches: 8. CDR1 and CDR2 from the germline V gene are SGHRS and YFSETQ. This CDR3 comprises 17 residues. On this clone: Its target is unknown.

This chain connects TRBV5-1 to TRBJ2-3; 11 nucleotides agree with TRBD2. Material: PBMCs, obtained before anti-PD-1 treatment. This receptor was taken from a human donor with basal cell carcinoma. As DNA, the CDR3 is TGCGCCAGCAGCTTCGGTAGCGGGGGGGCCGGGACAGATACGCAGTATTTT. It yields the protein CASSFGSGGAGTDTQYF.